This TCR beta chain is drawn from a study of CD8 T cells in ankylosing spondylitis. Overall study results and limits: Certain motif variants had earlier appeared in reactive arthritis synovial fluid and blood. Reported data indicate significant enrichment of disease-linked clones within matched ankylosing spondylitis synovial fluid. Ankylosing spondylitis blood appeared to carry a characteristic TCR beta motif of eight or nine highly homologous variants.

The length of the CDR3 is 15 residues. V lost 0 bases and J lost 5, with 10 bases in between. The germline V gene encodes CDR1 LGHDT and CDR2 YNNKEL (reference sequence). This clonotype was found a few times. The antigen remains unidentified. TCRdb reprocessed the 5' RACE reads with MiXCR, giving one entry per CDR3 protein. The sample lists approximately 540,000 distinct CDR3 sequences, roughly 13% occurring once. This clonotype was obtained from a male donor with ankylosing spondylitis. The sample comprised blood, either unsorted or a sorted T cell fraction (not recorded which). The chain combines TRBV3-1 with TRBJ1-4; D is undetermined. CDR3 in amino acids: CASSQELGPNEKLFF. The CDR3 nucleotides read TGTGCCAGCAGCCAAGAATTAGGCCCGAATGAAAAACTGTTTTTT. Full variable domain (outside the CDR3, taken from reference TRBV3-1 and TRBJ1-4): DTAVSQTPKYLVTQMGNDKSIKCEQNLGHDTMYWYKQDSKKFLKIMFSYNNKELIINETVPNRFSPKSPDKAHLNLHINSLELGDSAVYFCASSQELGPNEKLFFGSGTQLSVL.